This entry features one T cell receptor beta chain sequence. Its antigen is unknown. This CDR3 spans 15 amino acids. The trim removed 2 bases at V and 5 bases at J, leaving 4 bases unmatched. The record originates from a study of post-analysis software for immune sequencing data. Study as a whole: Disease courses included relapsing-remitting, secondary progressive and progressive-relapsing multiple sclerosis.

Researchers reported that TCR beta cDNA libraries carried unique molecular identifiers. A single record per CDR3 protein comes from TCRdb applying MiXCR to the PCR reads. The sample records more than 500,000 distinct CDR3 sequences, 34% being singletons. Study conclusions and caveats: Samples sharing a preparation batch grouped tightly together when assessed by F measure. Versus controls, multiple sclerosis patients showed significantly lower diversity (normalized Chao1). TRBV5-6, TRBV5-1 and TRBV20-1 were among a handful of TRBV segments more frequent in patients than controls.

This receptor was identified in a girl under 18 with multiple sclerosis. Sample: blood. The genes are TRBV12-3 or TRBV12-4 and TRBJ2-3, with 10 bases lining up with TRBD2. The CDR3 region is CASSLSSGGGDTQYF. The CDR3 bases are TGTGCCAGCAGTTTATCTAGCGGGGGAGGAGATACGCAGTATTTT.